This TCR beta chain is drawn from a study of cytomegalovirus exposure and HLA in healthy donors. On the study more broadly: Drawn from HLA-typed donors, tens of millions of unique TCRs were held in an early data release. The study's findings and limits: Specificity for CMV antigens was confirmed in vitro for a few of the CMV-associated chains.

Remarks on this clone: No antigen is known for it.

Both 60 Vbeta primers and 13 Jbeta primers went into the PCR. Here immunoSEQ multiplex PCR was the method, and the copy in TCRdb shows in-frame clones only, minus some. Of under 200,000 clones in the sample, 84% are singletons; the top ten hold approximately 1.9%. Germline lookup yields CDR1 KGHSH and CDR2 LQKENI. This CDR3 region has 14 residues. Trimming took 3 bases from V and 3 from J, leaving 12 bases between them. Material: PBMCs. The sequence was collected from a man younger than 30 in good health and CMV-seronegative. The V and J genes are TRBV18 and TRBJ2-7; D might be TRBD1 (5 bases). In DNA, the CDR3 is TGTGCCAGCTCACCCCCGGACACTTACTACGAGCAGTACTTC. Its protein product is CASSPPDTYYEQYF.